These 19 T cell receptor beta chains were all obtained from the same sample, sequenced in a study of OX40 agonist ivuxolimab in advanced cancers. Here immunoSEQ multiplex PCR was the method, and the copy in TCRdb shows in-frame clones only, minus some. The sample lists about 73,000 clones, roughly nine tenths occurring once. The sample here was CD4+ or CD8+ T cells sorted from blood, taken in a trial of the OX40 agonist ivuxolimab. The receptor set was obtained from an adult with an advanced solid tumor such as melanoma, head and neck, liver or kidney cancer.

Turning to this clone: This sample includes further DNA sequences coding for the same CDR3. The chain recombines TRBV6-5 with TRBJ2-7, with D perhaps TRBD1 (6 bases). Trimming took 6 bases from V and 2 from J, leaving 14 bases between them. Germline V gene sequence: CDR1 MNHEY, CDR2 SVGAGI. The CDR3 runs 14 residues. CDR3: CASSPDRSAYEQYF. The CDR3 bases are TGTGCCAGCAGCCCCGACAGGTCCGCCTACGAGCAGTACTTC.

The V and J genes are TRBV5-4 and TRBJ2-5; D perhaps matches TRBD2 (6 bases). The CDR3 spans 15 residues. V lost 4 bases to trimming and J lost 2 bases, with 15 bases between them. Germline CDR1 and CDR2: SGHNT and YYREEE (reference sequence). The CDR3 sequence is CASSGYMGLQETQYF. Here the CDR3 DNA reads TGTGCCAGCAGCGGTTACATGGGACTTCAAGAGACCCAGTACTTC.

The gene calls are TRBV11-2 and TRBJ2-1; 7 positions agree with TRBD2. The CDR3 has 18 amino acids. After removal of 7 bases from V and 0 bases from J, the junction contained 15 bases not matched to a gene. Germline lookup yields CDR1 SGHAT and CDR2 FQNNGV. The CDR3 DNA reads as TGTGCCAGCACCAATGTGCGGGGAGGGTCCCACTCCTACAATGAGCAGTTCTTC. Its protein is CASTNVRGGSHSYNEQFF.

This chain joins TRBV9 and TRBJ2-1, with D perhaps matching TRBD2 (5 bases). Germline CDR1 reads SGDLS; CDR2 reads YYNGEE. This CDR3 contains 15 residues. V shed 0 bases and J shed 2 bases, with 9 bases lying between them. The CDR3 DNA reads TGTGCCAGCAGCGTAGAGGTGGGAGCCTACAATGAGCAGTTCTTC. It translates to CASSVEVGAYNEQFF.

This chain uses TRBV27 with TRBJ2-3; possible D gene TRBD1, 6 bases. Germline CDR1 reads MNHEY; CDR2 reads SMNVEV (reference sequence). The CDR3 length is 15 residues. The V end lost 6 bases, the J end lost 3 bases, and 16 bases lay between the germline ends. CDR3 nucleotides: TGTGCCAGCAGCCCAGACAGGTCTCGGACAGATACGCAGTATTTT. It is translated as CASSPDRSRTDTQYF.

The chain joins TRBV7-6 to TRBJ2-5; D possibly corresponds to TRBD2 (6 bases). V was trimmed by 5 bases and J by 5 bases, leaving 12 bases between them. This CDR3 has 13 amino acids. Germline V gene lookup returns CDR1 SGHVS and CDR2 FNYEAQ. The chain's CDR3 is CASSHRRGETQYF. DNA for the CDR3: TGTGCCAGCAGCCACCGGCGGGGCGAGACCCAGTACTTC.

The chain combines TRBV18 with TRBJ1-1; 7 positions match TRBD1. The CDR3 loop spans 17 amino acids. Germline CDR1 reads KGHSH; CDR2 reads LQKENI. V lost 6 bases to trimming and J lost 5 bases; unmatched junction nucleotides: 18. CDR3 in DNA: TGTGCCAGCTCTTATCCGATATTAGGGGGCAGAAAGACTGAAGCTTTCTTT. This codes for CASSYPILGGRKTEAFF.

The rearrangement joins TRBV6-5 to TRBJ2-2; D tentatively fits TRBD1 or TRBD2 (5 bases each). The germline CDR1 and CDR2 sequences are MNHEY and SVGAGI. CDR3 size: 15 residues. Trimming cost V 1 base and J 4 bases, with 10 bases left between them. The CDR3 DNA follows: TGTGCCAGCAGTTACTTCCGGGACCGCACCGGGGAGCTGTTTTTT. Translated, it gives CASSYFRDRTGELFF.

The rearrangement joins TRBV7-8 to TRBJ1-5, with 12 bases matching TRBD1. Trimming cost V 2 bases and J 6 bases; bases outside gene matches: 5. Germline V gives CDR1 SGHVS, CDR2 FQNEAQ. The length of the CDR3 is 16 residues. CDR3 coding DNA: TGTGCCAGCAGCTTACTTGGGACAGGGGGCGGTCAGCCCCAGCATTTT. It is translated as CASSLLGTGGGQPQHF.

The chain couples TRBV28 to TRBJ2-5; 9 bases are a match to TRBD1. The CDR3 length is 14 residues. CDR1 and CDR2 (germline): MDHEN, SYDVKM. Trimming cost V 7 bases and J 1 base; bases outside gene matches: 4. CDR3 region: CASNWDRVQETQYF. CDR3 sequence (DNA): TGTGCCAGCAACTGGGACAGGGTCCAAGAGACCCAGTACTTC.

The V gene is TRBV15, the J gene TRBJ1-1, with D hard to call. Germline CDR1 LNHNV, CDR2 YYDKDF (reference sequence). This CDR3 is built from 13 residues. V lost 0 bases, J lost 4 bases, and 6 bases lay in between. The CDR3 loop is CATSRDPGTEAFF. CDR3 nucleotide sequence: TGTGCCACCAGCAGAGACCCAGGCACTGAAGCTTTCTTT.

This chain uses TRBV9 with TRBJ2-1, with 9 bases identical to TRBD2. J gave up 3 bases and V 4 bases, and 8 bases lay outside the gene matches. Germline CDR1 SGDLS, CDR2 YYNGEE. CDR3 size: 16 residues. CDR3: CASSPGTSFFYNEQFF. CDR3 bases: TGTGCCAGCAGCCCCGGGACTAGCTTCTTCTACAATGAGCAGTTCTTC.

This chain links TRBV9 with TRBJ2-4; TRBD1 matches 11 bases. The CDR3 has 19 amino acids. Germline CDR1 is SGDLS and CDR2 is YYNGEE. V was pared by 3 bases and J by 0 bases, with 11 bases of the junction left unmatched. This CDR3 reads CASSATGTGGILAKNIQYF. CDR3 DNA sequence: TGTGCCAGCAGCGCTACCGGGACAGGGGGTATTCTAGCCAAAAACATTCAGTACTTC.

The chain links TRBV19 to TRBJ1-1; D is unclear. Trimming took off 6 bases at V and 7 bases at J, with 12 bases between the two ends. CDR1 and CDR2 from the germline V gene are LNHDA and SQIVND (reference sequence). This CDR3 is 12 amino acids long. The CDR3 sequence: CASSREFVEAFF. CDR3 DNA: TGTGCCAGTAGCCGGGAATTTGTTGAAGCTTTCTTT.

This rearrangement joins TRBV11-2 to TRBJ2-2; 7 bases fit TRBD2. This CDR3 has 15 amino acids. CDR1 is SGHAT, CDR2 FQNNGV, per germline. Losses at the gene ends were 4 bases for V and 6 bases for J; bases not matched to a gene: 8. CDR3 in DNA: TGTGCCAGCAGCTCCACCCCAAGCGGGGCCGGGGAGCTGTTTTTT. This codes for CASSSTPSGAGELFF.

V gene TRBV7-2 combines with J gene TRBJ2-7, with a possible D match to TRBD2 (6 bases). CDR1 and CDR2 (germline): SGHTA, FQGNSA. The V end lost 4 bases, the J end lost 5 bases, and 15 bases lay between the germline ends. The CDR3 is 14 amino acids. CDR3 region: CASSSGLPLNEQYF. Here the CDR3 DNA reads TGTGCCAGCAGCTCGGGACTCCCCCTAAACGAGCAGTACTTC.

This clone was counted once. The V and J genes are TRBV11-1 and TRBJ2-6, with D unresolved. Trimming cost V 5 bases and J 1 base, with 6 bases left between them. The CDR3 is made up of 14 amino acids. The germline V gene encodes CDR1 SGHAT and CDR2 FQDESV (reference sequence). CDR3 loop: CASSRGSGANVLTF. DNA for the CDR3: TGTGCCAGCAGCCGAGGTTCTGGGGCCAACGTCCTGACTTTC.

The rearrangement links TRBV6-1 to TRBJ1-5; D is undetermined. Germline lookup yields CDR1 MNHNS and CDR2 SASEGT. V dropped 4 bases and J dropped 1 base, with 17 bases sitting between them. The CDR3 runs 17 residues. The CDR3 nucleotides are TGTGCCAGCAGTGCAGAACCCGTTTCCTGGAGCAATCAGCCCCAGCATTTT. Translating it yields CASSAEPVSWSNQPQHF.

The V and J genes are TRBV5-1 and TRBJ2-4, with TRBD1 identical over 8 bases. Trimming removed 0 bases from V and 6 bases from J; junction bases left unmatched: 8. The length of the CDR3 is 16 residues. Germline V gene sequence: CDR1 SGHRS, CDR2 YFSETQ. The DNA of the CDR3 is TGCGCCAGCAGCTTGGAAGGACAGGGATTGGGAAACATTCAGTACTTC. Its protein product is CASSLEGQGLGNIQYF.